This T cell receptor beta chain is from a study of OX40 agonist ivuxolimab in advanced cancers. Produced via immunoSEQ multiplex PCR; TCRdb's table is partial and in-frame only. This table holds about 110,000 clones, 75% to 95% found once. In germline, CDR1 is SGHVS, CDR2 FNYEAQ. The CDR3 loop spans 15 amino acids. V was pared by 9 bases and J by 1 base, with 8 bases of the junction left unmatched. The chain employs TRBV7-6 and TRBJ2-2; 7 bases map to TRBD1. The receptor was derived from an adult with an advanced solid tumor such as melanoma, head and neck, liver or kidney cancer. Material: CD4+ or CD8+ T cells sorted from blood, obtained in a trial of the OX40 agonist ivuxolimab. In DNA, the CDR3 is TGTGCCAGTAGAGACAGGGACCTGAACACCGGGGAGCTGTTTTTT. Its translation: CASRDRDLNTGELFF.